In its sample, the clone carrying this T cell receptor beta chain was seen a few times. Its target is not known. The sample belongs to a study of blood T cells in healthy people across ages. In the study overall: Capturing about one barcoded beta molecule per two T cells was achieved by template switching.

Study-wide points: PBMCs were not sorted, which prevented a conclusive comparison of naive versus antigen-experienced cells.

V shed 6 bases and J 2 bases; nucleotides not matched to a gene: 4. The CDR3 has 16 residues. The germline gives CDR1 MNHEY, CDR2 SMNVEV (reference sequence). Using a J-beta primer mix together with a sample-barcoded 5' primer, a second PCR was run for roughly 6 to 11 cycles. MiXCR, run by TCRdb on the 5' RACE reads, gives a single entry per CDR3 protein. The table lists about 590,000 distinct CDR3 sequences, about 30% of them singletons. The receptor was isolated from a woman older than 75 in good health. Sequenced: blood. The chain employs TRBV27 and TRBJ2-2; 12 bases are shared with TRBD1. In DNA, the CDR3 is TGTGCCAGCAGGGGACAGGGGGCTCTTAACACCGGGGAGCTGTTTTTT. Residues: CASRGQGALNTGELFF.